Described below is a single TCR beta chain sequence and its context. Its antigen is not identified. This entry belongs to a study of shared clonotypes between healthy human individuals. Study results and limitations: Richness estimates generally favored naive over memory subsets. Generation of non-shared clonotypes was less probable than generation of clonotypes shared by all four donors.

Trimming removed 3 bases at V and 0 bases at J, with 12 bases between. Germline V CDR1 and CDR2: MNHNS, SASEGT. The CDR3 spans 16 residues. Assay: immunoSEQ multiplex PCR; the TCRdb copy retains only in-frame clones and omits some. The table has around 1.9 million clones, approximately 92% seen once. CD45RO-negative, CCR7-selected cells formed the naive CD8 fraction, which excluded terminally differentiated effector memory CD45RA+ cells. Those who donated, Caucasian adults without exception, all lived in Nashville, Tennessee. Sequenced input: naive CD8+ T cells from PBMCs. This chain uses TRBV6-1 with TRBJ1-5; the D gene is possibly TRBD1 (5 bases). The clonotype was recovered from a man younger than 35 in good health. Some clones in this sample may be carry-over from other donors' samples. The CDR3 DNA reads TGTGCCAGCAGTGAGACAGCAAGATATAGCAATCAGCCCCAGCATTTT. Protein product: CASSETARYSNQPQHF.